This T cell receptor (beta chain) is from a study of beta chain features in type 1 diabetes. The overall study: Sorted cell examination encompassed approximately 110 million cells across all samples.

Trimming left V 0 bases short and J 0 bases short, with 21 bases between. Germline assignment: CDR1 MGHRA and CDR2 YSYEKL. This CDR3 is built from 20 residues. cDNA synthesis used the whole RNA isolate, giving expressed TCRB sequences. The data were produced by immunoSEQ multiplex PCR, yet TCRdb's version contains in-frame clones alone and is incomplete. The table includes about 200,000 clones, roughly a tenth detected once. Concerning this clone itself: The antigen is unknown.

Findings and caveats of the study: The question of HLA type influencing TCRB rearrangement was one that remained unresolved here. In all four CD4+ subsets, TCRB CDR3 length was significantly, moderately reduced in type 1 diabetes.

The source is a man younger than 35 in good health. Sequencing was done on a sample of central memory CD4+ T cells from blood. This chain joins TRBV4-1 and TRBJ1-3; possibly TRBD1 for D (6 bases). The CDR3 bases are TGCGCCAGCAGCCAAGATCTTCGTAGGGGGAGGCTCCTCTCTGGAAACACCATATATTTT. Translation gives CASSQDLRRGRLLSGNTIYF.